The clone carrying this T cell receptor beta chain was observed many times. As yet, its antigen is unknown. The entry originates in a study of T-cell reconstitution after alpha-beta-depleted transplantation in children. The TCRbeta library incorporated unique molecular identifiers. TCRdb analysed the PCR reads with MiXCR anew, one entry per CDR3 protein. Of hundreds of thousands of distinct CDR3 sequences in the sample, approximately 15% were seen once. Regarding the study as a whole: T-cell counts and diversity at one year post-transplant came mainly from newly produced T cells. Certain patients had high TCRbeta diversity at day 60, and it came from recipient T cells and thymic progenitors that survived.

Germline assignment: CDR1 SQVTM and CDR2 ANQGSEA. Trimming removed 7 bases from V and 3 bases from J, with 16 bases in between. The CDR3 extends over 14 amino acids. This sample comprised PBMCs, mostly from graft donor cells, obtained 360 days after TCRalphabeta/CD19-depleted stem cell transplant. This sequence was found in a male patient aged 2-10 years who had a stem cell transplant for acute lymphoblastic leukemia, so the T cells may come from the graft donor. This rearrangement joins TRBV29-1 to TRBJ2-4, with D hard to call. The CDR3: CSATSSLGKNIQYF. The DNA of the CDR3 is TGCAGCGCAACGTCGAGTCTTGGCAAAAACATTCAGTACTTC.